The next 18 T cell receptor beta chains were all read from a single sample in a study of blood T cell repertoires in COVID-19. The table came from immunoSEQ multiplex PCR; TCRdb's copy has only in-frame clones and leaves some out. The sample has about 170,000 clones, roughly 91% seen once. Sequenced input: peripheral blood. These receptors all come from a man in his fifties or sixties who had recovered from COVID-19.

The chain couples TRBV24-1 to TRBJ2-3; TRBD2 matches at 7 bases. The CDR3 has 14 amino acids. CDR1 is KGHDR and CDR2 is SFDVKD in the germline V gene. The junction had 7 bases not matched to a gene; V was cut back by 9 bases and J by 2 bases. In DNA, the CDR3 is TGTGCCACCCCTAGCGGAGCGCTCACAGATACGCAGTATTTT. Its protein product is CATPSGALTDTQYF.

The chain carries TRBV30 and TRBJ1-1; no definite D call. The V end was cut by 5 bases, the J end by 0 bases, with 10 bases between. The CDR3 loop spans 13 amino acids. Germline V gene sequence: CDR1 GTSNPN, CDR2 SVGIG (reference sequence). The CDR3 bases are TGTGCCTGGGTGGAGACCATGAACACTGAAGCTTTCTTT. It is translated as CAWVETMNTEAFF.

V usage is TRBV9 and J usage is TRBJ1-5; a weak D match, TRBD1 (5 bases). Deletions cut 7 bases from V and 5 bases from J, with 13 bases between. The germline gives CDR1 SGDLS, CDR2 YYNGEE. CDR3 length: 13 residues. The CDR3 sequence is CASPVGGDQPQHF. CDR3 nucleotide sequence: TGTGCCAGCCCCGTTGGGGGGGATCAGCCCCAGCATTTT.

This chain joins TRBV6-2 or TRBV6-3 and TRBJ2-5; TRBD1 might be the D (6 bases). V was trimmed by 6 bases and J by 5 bases, leaving 13 bases between them. The CDR3 consists of 13 residues. Germline CDR1 MNHEY, CDR2 SVGEGT. In DNA form, the CDR3 reads TGTGCCAGCAGCCGACAGGTTTTTGAGACCCAGTACTTC. Protein product: CASSRQVFETQYF.

The chain carries TRBV19 and TRBJ2-1; 10 bases align to TRBD1. This CDR3 contains 15 residues. Germline-derived CDR1 and CDR2 are LNHDA and SQIVND (reference sequence). V was pared by 5 bases and J by 7 bases, with 8 bases of the junction left unmatched. CDR3 coding DNA: TGTGCCAGTAGTCCTCTCGGACAGGGGGGAAATGAGCAGTTCTTC. Translation gives CASSPLGQGGNEQFF.

The chain combines TRBV6-6 with TRBJ1-5; 12 bases align to TRBD1. This CDR3 spans 19 amino acids. The germline V gene has CDR1 MNHNY and CDR2 SVGAGI (reference sequence). The ends lost 6 bases at V and 0 bases at J; junction bases unmatched: 12. CDR3 bases: TGTGCCAGCAGCCGAATGCTGGGACAGGGGGCAAATAGCAATCAGCCCCAGCATTTT. This encodes CASSRMLGQGANSNQPQHF.

The rearrangement joins TRBV3-1 (or the pseudogene TRBV3-2) to TRBJ1-2; 8 bases match TRBD1. Germline lookup yields CDR1 LGHDT and CDR2 YNNKEL (reference sequence). The CDR3 spans 14 residues. Losses at the gene ends were 0 bases for V and 3 bases for J; bases not matched to a gene: 0. The CDR3 reads CASSQEDRDYGYTF. The CDR3 region has the DNA TGTGCCAGCAGCCAAGAGGACAGGGACTATGGCTACACCTTC.

The chain carries TRBV6-5 and TRBJ2-7; 7 bases map to TRBD2. V was pared by 0 bases and J by 3 bases, with 2 bases of the junction left unmatched. The CDR3 runs 14 residues. The V gene's germline CDR1 is MNHEY and CDR2 SVGAGI. The CDR3 loop reads CASSYSGGYYEQYF. In nucleotides, the CDR3 is TGTGCCAGCAGTTACTCGGGAGGGTACTACGAGCAGTACTTC.

V gene TRBV2 combines with J gene TRBJ1-1; weak D call: TRBD1 (5 bases). V lost 4 bases and J lost 3, with 18 bases in between. CDR1 is SNHLY, CDR2 FYNNEI, per germline. There are 16 residues in the CDR3. CDR3 DNA: TGTGCCAGCAGTGTTGAAGAAGAGGGAGGGGACACTGAAGCTTTCTTT. Protein sequence: CASSVEEEGGDTEAFF. Full variable domain (missing parts from reference TRBV2 and TRBJ1-1): EPEVTQTPSHQVTQMGQEVILRCVPISNHLYFYWYRQILGQKVEFLVSFYNNEISEKSEIFDDQFSVERPDGSNFTLKIRSTKLEDSAMYFCASSVEEEGGDTEAFFGQGTRLTVV.

The rearrangement joins TRBV12-3 or TRBV12-4 to TRBJ1-2; 9 bases are a match to TRBD1. This CDR3 region has 13 residues. Trimming cost V 6 bases and J 7 bases; bases outside gene matches: 6. The CDR3 reads CASRTGGIPGYTF. CDR3 coding DNA: TGTGCCAGCAGGACAGGGGGGATACCTGGCTACACCTTC.

The chain couples TRBV5-1 to TRBJ1-6; 10 bases are shared with TRBD1. The CDR3 length is 15 residues. V lost 5 bases to trimming and J lost 9 bases; unmatched junction nucleotides: 8. Germline CDR1 is SGHRS and CDR2 is YFSETQ. In DNA, the CDR3 is TGCGCCAGCAGTGGGACAGGGGATTCGAGTTCACCCCTCCACTTT. Protein product: CASSGTGDSSSPLHF.

V usage is TRBV6-5 and J usage is TRBJ1-1, with 8 bases lining up with TRBD1. Germline assignment: CDR1 MNHEY and CDR2 SVGAGI. V shed 5 bases and J 1 base; nucleotides not matched to a gene: 6. The CDR3 is 15 residues long. CDR3 nucleotides: TGTGCCAGCAGTAGACCCGGGACAGGGAACACTGAAGCTTTCTTT. As protein: CASSRPGTGNTEAFF.

J is TRBJ1-5 and V is TRBV10-2, with 7 bases identical to TRBD1. Trimming took 0 bases from V and 1 from J; bases not matched to a gene: 6. From germline, CDR1 is WSHSY and CDR2 SAAADI. The CDR3 has 17 residues. CDR3 loop: CASSESRQGYSNQPQHF. The CDR3 DNA reads as TGCGCCAGCAGTGAGTCTAGACAGGGTTACAGCAATCAGCCCCAGCATTTT.

V usage is TRBV11-2 and J usage is TRBJ2-6; D possibly corresponds to TRBD1 (6 bases). This CDR3 comprises 16 residues. V lost 7 bases and J 3 bases, leaving 16 bases between the germline ends. CDR1 and CDR2 (germline): SGHAT, FQNNGV. This CDR3 is CASMRSGEVGANVLTF. The CDR3 bases are TGTGCCAGCATGCGATCAGGGGAAGTTGGGGCCAACGTCCTGACTTTC.

Comment on this clone: Sequence at one end of the junction differs from germline and may be a read error. V is TRBV6-5 and J is TRBJ1-2, with D possibly being TRBD1 (6 bases). The germline CDR1 and CDR2 sequences are MNHEY and SVGAGI. The CDR3 covers 16 residues. CDR3 nucleotide sequence: TGTGCCAGCAGTTTTCGGGACACCGGTCCACACTACGGCTACACCTTC. Translated: CASSFRDTGPHYGYTF.

Concerning this clone itself: At one of its ends the junction is not consistent with the germline gene, which may arise from a read error. The V and J genes are TRBV6-5 and TRBJ1-1, with TRBD1 matching 7 bases. CDR3 length equals 11 residues. The V gene's germline CDR1 is MNHEY and CDR2 SVGAGI. This CDR3 reads CASSLTGKWVF. The DNA of the CDR3 is TGTGCCAGCAGCCTGACAGGGAAGTGGGTCTTT.

The chain carries TRBV7-8 and TRBJ2-5, with TRBD2 as a possible D gene (5 bases). The CDR3 is made up of 15 amino acids. From germline, CDR1 is SGHVS and CDR2 FQNEAQ. Trimming left V 7 bases short and J 1 base short, with 16 bases between. The CDR3 coding sequence is TGTGCCAGCATCGCAGGAGGAGTTAGCCAAGAGACCCAGTACTTC. Translating gives CASIAGGVSQETQYF. The full variable domain, with the rest looked up from reference TRBV7-8 and TRBJ2-5, is GAGVSQSPRYKVAKRGQDVALRCDPISGHVSLFWYQQALGQGPEFLTYFQNEAQLDKSGLPSDRFFAERPEGSVSTLKIQRTQQEDSAVYLCASIAGGVSQETQYFGPGTRLLVL.

This rearrangement joins TRBV2 to TRBJ1-3; 7 nucleotides line up with TRBD1. This CDR3 comprises 15 residues. V was pared by 5 bases and J by 0 bases, with 4 bases of the junction left unmatched. Germline V CDR1 and CDR2: SNHLY, FYNNEI. CDR3 loop: CASSTGQISGNTIYF. For the CDR3, the DNA is TGTGCCAGCAGTACGGGACAGATCTCTGGAAACACCATATATTTT. Supplemented by reference TRBV2 and TRBJ1-3, the full variable domain reads EPEVTQTPSHQVTQMGQEVILRCVPISNHLYFYWYRQILGQKVEFLVSFYNNEISEKSEIFDDQFSVERPDGSNFTLKIRSTKLEDSAMYFCASSTGQISGNTIYFGEGSWLTVV.